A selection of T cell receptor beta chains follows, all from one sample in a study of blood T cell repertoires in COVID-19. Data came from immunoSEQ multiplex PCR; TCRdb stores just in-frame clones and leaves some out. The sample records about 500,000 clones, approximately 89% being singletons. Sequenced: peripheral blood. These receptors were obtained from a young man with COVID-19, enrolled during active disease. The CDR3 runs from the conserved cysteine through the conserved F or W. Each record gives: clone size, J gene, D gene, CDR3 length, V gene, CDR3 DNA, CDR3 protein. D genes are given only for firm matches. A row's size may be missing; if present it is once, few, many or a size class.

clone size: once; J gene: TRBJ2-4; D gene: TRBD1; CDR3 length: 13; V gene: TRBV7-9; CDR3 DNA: TGTGCCAGCACCAGGGACAGGGGAGGCATTCAGTACTTC; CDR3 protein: CASTRDRGGIQYF
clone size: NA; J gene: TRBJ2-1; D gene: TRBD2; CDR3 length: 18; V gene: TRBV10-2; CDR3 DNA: TGCGCCAGCAGCCCAACTAGCGGGAGCCGAACTGTGTACAATGAGCAGTTCTTC; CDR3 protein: CASSPTSGSRTVYNEQFF
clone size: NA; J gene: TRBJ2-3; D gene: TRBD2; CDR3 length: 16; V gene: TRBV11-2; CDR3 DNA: TGTGCCAGCAGCTACCCTCCGGGACTAGCGACAGATACGCAGTATTTT; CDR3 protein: CASSYPPGLATDTQYF
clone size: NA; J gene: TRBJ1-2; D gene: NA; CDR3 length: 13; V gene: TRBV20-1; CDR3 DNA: TGCAGTGCTAGTAACCCGGGGTCGGGGGGCTACACCTTC; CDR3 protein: CSASNPGSGGYTF
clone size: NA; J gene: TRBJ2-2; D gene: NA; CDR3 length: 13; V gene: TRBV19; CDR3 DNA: TGTGCCAGTAGTATTCCGGGTTCCGGGGAGCTGTTTTTT; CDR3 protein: CASSIPGSGELFF
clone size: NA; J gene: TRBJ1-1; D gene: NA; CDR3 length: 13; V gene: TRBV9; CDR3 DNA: TGTGCCAGCAGCGTGTCGGGGTACACTGAAGCTTTCTTT; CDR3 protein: CASSVSGYTEAFF
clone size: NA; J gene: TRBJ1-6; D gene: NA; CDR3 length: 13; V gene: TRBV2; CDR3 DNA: TGTGCCAGCAGCAGTCAGGGGAATTCACCCCTCCACTTT; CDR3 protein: CASSSQGNSPLHF
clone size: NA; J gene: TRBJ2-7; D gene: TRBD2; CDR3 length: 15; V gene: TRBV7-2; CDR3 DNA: TGTGCCAGCAGCTTGACTAGCGCCTACTCCTACGAGCAGTACTTC; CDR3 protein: CASSLTSAYSYEQYF
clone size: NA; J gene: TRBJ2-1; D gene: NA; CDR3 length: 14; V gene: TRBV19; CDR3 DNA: TGTGCCAGTAGCCAGGGGCCGGGTGGAGATGAGCAGTTCTTC; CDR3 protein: CASSQGPGGDEQFF
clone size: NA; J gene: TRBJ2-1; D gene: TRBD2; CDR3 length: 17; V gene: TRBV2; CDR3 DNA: TGTGCCAGCAGAACCGGGGGACGGGGGGGACCCTACAATGAGCAGTTCTTC; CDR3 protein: CASRTGGRGGPYNEQFF
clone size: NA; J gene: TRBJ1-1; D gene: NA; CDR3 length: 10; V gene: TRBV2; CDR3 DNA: TGTGCCGGCCTTACAGTTGAAGCTTTCTTT; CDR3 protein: CAGLTVEAFF
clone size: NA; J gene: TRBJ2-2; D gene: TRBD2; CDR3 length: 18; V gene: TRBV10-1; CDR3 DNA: TGCGCCAGCAGTGAGGTTTTCCTAGCGGGAGCGGTTACCGGGGAGCTGTTTTTT; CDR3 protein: CASSEVFLAGAVTGELFF
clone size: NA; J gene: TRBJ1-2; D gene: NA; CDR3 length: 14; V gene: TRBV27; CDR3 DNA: TGTGCCAGCAGGTCCGTGATCCCGGACTATGGCTACACCTTC; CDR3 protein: CASRSVIPDYGYTF
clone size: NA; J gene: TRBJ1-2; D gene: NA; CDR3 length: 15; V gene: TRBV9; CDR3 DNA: TGTGCCAGCAGCGACAGGGACGGTTCTAACTATGGCTACACCTTC; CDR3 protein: CASSDRDGSNYGYTF
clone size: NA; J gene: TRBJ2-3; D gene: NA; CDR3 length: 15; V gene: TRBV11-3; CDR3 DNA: TGTGCCAGCAGCTTAGGACTGGGGGCGGGAGATACGCAGTATTTT; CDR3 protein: CASSLGLGAGDTQYF
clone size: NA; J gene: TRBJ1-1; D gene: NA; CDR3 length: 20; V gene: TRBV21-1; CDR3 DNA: TGTGCCAGCAGCAAAGGCCCGTCCCGACAGGGAAGGAGGGTGAACACTGAAGCTTTCTTT; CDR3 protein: CASSKGPSRQGRRVNTEAFF
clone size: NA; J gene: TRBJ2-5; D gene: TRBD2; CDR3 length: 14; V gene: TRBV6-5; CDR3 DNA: TGTGCCGGAGGACTAGCGGGACGCCAAGAGACCCAGTACTTC; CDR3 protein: CAGGLAGRQETQYF
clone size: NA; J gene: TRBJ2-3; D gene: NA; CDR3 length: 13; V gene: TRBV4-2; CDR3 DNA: TGTGCCAGCAGAGAGTCTAGCACAGATACGCAGTATTTT; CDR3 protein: CASRESSTDTQYF
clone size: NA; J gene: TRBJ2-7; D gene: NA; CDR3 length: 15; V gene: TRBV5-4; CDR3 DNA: TGTGCCAGCAGCCCCGATGGAAGCCAGGCCTACGAGCAGTACTTC; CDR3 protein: CASSPDGSQAYEQYF
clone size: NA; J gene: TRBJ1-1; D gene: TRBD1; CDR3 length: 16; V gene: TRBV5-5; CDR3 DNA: TGTGCCAGCAGCTTGATCGGACAGGCACTACCCACTGAAGCTTTCTTT; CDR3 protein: CASSLIGQALPTEAFF
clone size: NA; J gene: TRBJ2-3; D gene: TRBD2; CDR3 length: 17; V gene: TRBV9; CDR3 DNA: TGTGCCAGCAGCGTAGCTCGGCTAGCGGGATCCACAGATACGCAGTATTTT; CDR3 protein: CASSVARLAGSTDTQYF
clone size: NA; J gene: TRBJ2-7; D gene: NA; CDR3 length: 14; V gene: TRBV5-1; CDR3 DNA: TGCGCCAGCAGCACCCCGGACAGCTCCTACGAGCAGTACTTC; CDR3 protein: CASSTPDSSYEQYF
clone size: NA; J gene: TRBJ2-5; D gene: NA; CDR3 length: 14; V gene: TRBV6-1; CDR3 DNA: TGTGCCAGCAGTGAAGTCGGCAGGGTACAGACCCAGTACTTC; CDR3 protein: CASSEVGRVQTQYF
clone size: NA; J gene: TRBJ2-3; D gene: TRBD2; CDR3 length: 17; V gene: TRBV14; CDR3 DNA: TGTGCCAGCAGCCAAGATCGTTTTGCGGGAGTCGCAGATACGCAGTATTTT; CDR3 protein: CASSQDRFAGVADTQYF
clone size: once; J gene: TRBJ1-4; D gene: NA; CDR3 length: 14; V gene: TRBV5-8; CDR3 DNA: TGTGCCAGCAGCTTCGGGCAGGGAGGGGAAAAACTGTTTTTT; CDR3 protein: CASSFGQGGEKLFF
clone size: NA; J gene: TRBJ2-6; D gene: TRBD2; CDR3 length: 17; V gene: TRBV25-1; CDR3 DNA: TGTGCCAGCAGTGAACGGGGGGGACCTCTTACGGCCAACGTCCTGACTTTC; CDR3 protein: CASSERGGPLTANVLTF
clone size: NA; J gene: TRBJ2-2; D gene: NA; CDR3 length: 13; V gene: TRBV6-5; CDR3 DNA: TGTGCCAGCCATGTGCGGGACACCGGGGAGCTGTTTTTT; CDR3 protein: CASHVRDTGELFF
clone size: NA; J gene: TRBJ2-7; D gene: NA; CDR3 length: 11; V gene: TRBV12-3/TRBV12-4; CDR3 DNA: TGTGCCAGCAGCGGGAAAAACGAGCAGTACTTC; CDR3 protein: CASSGKNEQYF
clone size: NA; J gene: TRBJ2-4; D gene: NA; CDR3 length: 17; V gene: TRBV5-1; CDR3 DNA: TGCGCCAGCAGCTTGGGGACACCAATCGGTGGAGGGAACATTCAGTACTTC; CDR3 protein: CASSLGTPIGGGNIQYF
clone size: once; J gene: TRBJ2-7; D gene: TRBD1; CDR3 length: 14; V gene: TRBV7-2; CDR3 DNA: TGTGCCAGCAACAGGGACAGGGGCTCCTACGAGCAGTACTTC; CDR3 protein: CASNRDRGSYEQYF
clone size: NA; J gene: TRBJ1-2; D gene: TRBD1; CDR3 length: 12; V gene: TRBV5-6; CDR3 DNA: TGTGCCAGCAGCTCCCTGGACAGGAGGAGAACCTTC; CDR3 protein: CASSSLDRRRTF
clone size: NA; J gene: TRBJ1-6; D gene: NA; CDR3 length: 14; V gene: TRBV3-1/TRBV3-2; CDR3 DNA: TGTGCCAGCAGCCAAGTGTTCAGCGATTCACCCCTCCACTTT; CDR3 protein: CASSQVFSDSPLHF